One T cell receptor (beta chain) is described in this entry. What it binds is not known. The protocol was immunoSEQ multiplex PCR, while the TCRdb copy is restricted to in-frame clones and leaves out a portion. Here the sample spans around 140,000 clones, around 92% being singletons. The data originate from a study of T cell responses to AZD1222 COVID-19 vaccine. Overall study findings and caveats: AZD1222 recipients seropositive at baseline numbered only five to seven.

Germline V gene sequence: CDR1 MDHEN, CDR2 SYDVKM. Trimming cost V 4 bases and J 3 bases, with 14 bases left between them. The CDR3 consists of 15 residues. The J gene is TRBJ2-3, the V gene TRBV28; tentatively, D is TRBD1 or TRBD2 (6 bases each). This receptor was taken from an adult who received the AZD1222 COVID-19 vaccine. The sequencing here drew on peripheral blood, taken 28 days after the second AZD1222 dose. CDR3 sequence: CASSSRGEWTDTQYF. CDR3 bases: TGTGCCAGCAGTTCAAGGGGGGAGTGGACAGATACGCAGTATTTT.